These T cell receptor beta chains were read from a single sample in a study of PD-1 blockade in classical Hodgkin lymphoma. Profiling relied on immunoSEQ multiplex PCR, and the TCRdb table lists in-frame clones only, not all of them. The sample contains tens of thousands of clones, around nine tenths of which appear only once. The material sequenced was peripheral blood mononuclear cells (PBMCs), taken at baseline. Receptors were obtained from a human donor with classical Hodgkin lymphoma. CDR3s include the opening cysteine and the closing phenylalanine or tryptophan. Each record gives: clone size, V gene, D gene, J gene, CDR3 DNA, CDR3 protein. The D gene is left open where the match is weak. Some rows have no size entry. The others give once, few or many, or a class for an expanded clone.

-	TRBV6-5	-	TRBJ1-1	TGTGCCAGCAGTTACGACTCTCGGACAGAAGCTTTCTTT	CASSYDSRTEAFF
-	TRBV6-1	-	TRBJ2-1	TGTGCCAGCAGTGAAGACGGTCGAAGGGATGAGCAGTTCTTC	CASSEDGRRDEQFF
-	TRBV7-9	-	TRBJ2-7	TGTGCCAGCAGCTTAGCGACAGGTCAGGCCGAGCAGTACTTC	CASSLATGQAEQYF
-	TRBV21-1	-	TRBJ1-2	TGTGCCAGCAGCAATGGCAGAGCTAACTATGGCTACACCTTC	CASSNGRANYGYTF
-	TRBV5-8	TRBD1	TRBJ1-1	TGTGCCAGCAGGGTAAACAGGGGAATGAACACTGAAGCTTTCTTT	CASRVNRGMNTEAFF
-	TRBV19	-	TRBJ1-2	TGTGCCAGTAGTATAGATCCGAGGGGCTGGAACTATGGCTACACCTTC	CASSIDPRGWNYGYTF
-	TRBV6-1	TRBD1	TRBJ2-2	TGTGCCAGCAGTCCGGGACAGGGGAACACCGGGGAGCTGTTTTTT	CASSPGQGNTGELFF
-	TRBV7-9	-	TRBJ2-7	TGTGCCAGCAGCTTAGTAAATAGCTCCTACGAGCAGTACTTC	CASSLVNSSYEQYF
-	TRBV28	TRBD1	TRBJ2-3	TGTGCCAGCAGTTTGAACAGGGGGCGAGATACGCAGTATTTT	CASSLNRGRDTQYF
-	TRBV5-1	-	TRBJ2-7	TGCGCCAGCAGCTTGGTTCTCAGCTCCTACGAGCAGTACTTC	CASSLVLSSYEQYF
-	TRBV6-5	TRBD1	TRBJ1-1	TGTGCCAGCAGAGGACAGGGGAGGACTGAAGCTTTCTTT	CASRGQGRTEAFF
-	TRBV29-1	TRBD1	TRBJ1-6	TGCAGCGTGCTTACGGGACAGCGAAATTCACCCCTCCACTTT	CSVLTGQRNSPLHF
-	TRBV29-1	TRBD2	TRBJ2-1	TGCAGCGTGTCCGGACTAGCGGGAGTAATATCCGAGCAGTTCTTC	CSVSGLAGVISEQFF
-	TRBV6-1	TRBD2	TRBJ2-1	TGTGCCAGCAGACTAGCGGGACCGGCCTACAATGAGCAGTTCTTC	CASRLAGPAYNEQFF
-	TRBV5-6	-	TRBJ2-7	TGTGCCAGCAGCTTAGGTTCGGGAGTGCTCGAGCAGTACTTC	CASSLGSGVLEQYF
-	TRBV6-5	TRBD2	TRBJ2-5	TGTGCCAGCAGCCCCGGGTGGGGAGGGCGCGAGACCCAGTACTTC	CASSPGWGGRETQYF
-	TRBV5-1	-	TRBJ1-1	TGCGCCAGCAGCTTGACCCAGGCGAACACTGAAGCTTTCTTT	CASSLTQANTEAFF
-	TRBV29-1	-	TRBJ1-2	TGCAGCGCGGCACGGGACACTCACCCTTATGGCTACACCTTC	CSAARDTHPYGYTF
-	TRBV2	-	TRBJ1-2	TGTGCCAGCAGCCAGGGCTATGGCTACACCTTC	CASSQGYGYTF
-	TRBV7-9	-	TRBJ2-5	TGTGCCAGCAGCCAAGGGGGAGAGACCCAGTACTTC	CASSQGGETQYF
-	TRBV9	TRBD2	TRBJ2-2	TGTGCCAGCAGCCCGCGTTCGGCTAGCGGGAGAGTAAACACCGGGGAGCTGTTTTTT	CASSPRSASGRVNTGELFF
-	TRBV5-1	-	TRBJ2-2	TGCGCCAGCAGATTTGACACCGGGGAGCTGTTTTTT	CASRFDTGELFF
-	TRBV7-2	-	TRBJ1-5	TGTGCCAGCAGCTTAAGTCCCCCGTTAGGTTATAGCAATCAGCCCCAGCATTTT	CASSLSPPLGYSNQPQHF
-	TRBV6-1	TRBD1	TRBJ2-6	TGTGCCAGCAGTTGGGACAGGGGAAGGGCCAACGTCCTGACTTTC	CASSWDRGRANVLTF
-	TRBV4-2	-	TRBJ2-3	TGTGCCAGCAGCAGCAACCGCGGGACTGACACAGATACGCAGTATTTT	CASSSNRGTDTDTQYF
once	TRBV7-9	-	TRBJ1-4	TGTGCCAGCAGCTTGGCGGACTGGGGAGTACTGTTTTTT	CASSLADWGVLFF
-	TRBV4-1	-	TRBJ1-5	TGCGCCAGCAGCCAGGTCGGGGGAGGGGCCCCATTCAATCAGCCCCAGCATTTT	CASSQVGGGAPFNQPQHF
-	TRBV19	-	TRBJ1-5	TGTGCCAGTAGCAACAAACTACTTAATCAGCCCCAGCATTTT	CASSNKLLNQPQHF
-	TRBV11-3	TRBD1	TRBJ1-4	TGTGCCAGCAGCGACACAGGGGCTAATGAAAAACTGTTTTTT	CASSDTGANEKLFF
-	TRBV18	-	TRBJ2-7	TGTGCCAGCTCACCGGTTGGTGGGAGTGAGCAGTACTTC	CASSPVGGSEQYF
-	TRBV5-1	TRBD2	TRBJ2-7	TGCGCCAGCAGCTTAATGCCGGGAGGCGACTACGAGCAGTACTTC	CASSLMPGGDYEQYF
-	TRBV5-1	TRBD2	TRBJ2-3	TGCGCCAGCAGCTTGGCTCTAGCGGGAGGGCCCGTTTCAGATACGCAGTATTTT	CASSLALAGGPVSDTQYF
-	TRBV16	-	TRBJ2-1	TGTGCCAGCAGCCAATCGGGGGTCAATGAGCAGTTCTTC	CASSQSGVNEQFF
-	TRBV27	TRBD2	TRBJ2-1	TGTGCCAGCAGTTTATACAGCGGGAGGGCCTATGAGCAGTTCTTC	CASSLYSGRAYEQFF
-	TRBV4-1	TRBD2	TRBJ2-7	TGCGCCAGCAGCCAAGAGGTATTAGCGGGAGGGCCCCTTGGGGGCGAGCAGTACTTC	CASSQEVLAGGPLGGEQYF